This TCR beta chain was captured by sequencing in a study of blood T cell repertoires in COVID-19. Germline CDR1 reads SGHTA; CDR2 reads FQGTGA. The CDR3 loop spans 16 amino acids. Germline trimming cut 4 bases from V and 1 base from J; bases unmatched to any gene: 5. In the authors' methods: Scientists estimated how many nucleated cells there were by amplifying reference gene primers. This table comes from immunoSEQ multiplex PCR, and its TCRdb copy is limited to in-frame clones, with some not included. V and J calls and clone size come straight from that table; D and trimming were deduced from the DNA. The repertoire holds 350,000 to 450,000 clones, with about 85% as singletons.

Source material: peripheral blood. The clonotype comes from a woman aged 18-29 years with acute or convalescent COVID-19. The rearrangement joins TRBV7-3 to TRBJ2-1; 9 bases line up with TRBD2. The chain's CDR3 is CASSSTSGGSYNEQFF. The CDR3 coding sequence is TGTGCCAGCAGCTCTACCAGCGGGGGGTCCTACAATGAGCAGTTCTTC. Full variable domain (missing parts from reference TRBV7-3 and TRBJ2-1): GAGVSQTPSNKVTEKGKYVELRCDPISGHTALYWYRQSLGQGPEFLIYFQGTGAADDSGLPNDRFFAVRPEGSVSTLKIQRTERGDSAVYLCASSSTSGGSYNEQFFGPGTRLTVL.